Shown below are 27 T cell receptor beta chains from a single sample sequenced in a study of T cell responses to AZD1222 COVID-19 vaccine. Some clones are missing from TCRdb's copy, which holds only in-frame ones; the method was immunoSEQ multiplex PCR. The table has about 100,000 clones, around nine tenths seen once; the top ten hold more than 2.5%. Sequencing was performed on peripheral blood, taken 28 days after the second dose of the MenACWY control vaccine. These receptor sequences come from an adult who received the MenACWY meningococcal vaccine as a control.

The V call is TRBV9, the J call TRBJ1-3; weak D call: TRBD1 (6 bases). The CDR3 consists of 15 residues. Trimming left V 3 bases short and J 2 bases short, with 12 bases between. Germline V gene sequence: CDR1 SGDLS, CDR2 YYNGEE. This chain's CDR3 is CASSAQGLTGNTIYF. Here the CDR3 DNA reads TGTGCCAGCAGCGCTCAGGGGCTTACTGGAAACACCATATATTTT.

V and J are TRBV5-6 and TRBJ1-5; unclear D gene. This CDR3 has 13 amino acids. Deletions cut 2 bases from V and 3 bases from J, with 6 bases between. Per the germline V gene, CDR1 is SGHDT and CDR2 is YYEEEE. The CDR3 DNA follows: TGTGCCAGCAGCTTACAGACCAATCAGCCCCAGCATTTT. As protein: CASSLQTNQPQHF.

The gene calls are TRBV6-2 or TRBV6-3 and TRBJ2-5, with D unclear. Germline V gene lookup returns CDR1 MNHEY and CDR2 SVGEGT. This CDR3 spans 13 amino acids. V was cut by 4 bases and J by 1 base, with 7 bases left in between. CDR3 coding DNA: TGTGCCAGCAGTTCCGACACCCAAGAGACCCAGTACTTC. Translated: CASSSDTQETQYF.

This clone was seen more than once but under ten times. The genes are TRBV5-4 and TRBJ1-2; D not resolved. This CDR3 is built from 12 residues. Germline-derived CDR1 and CDR2 are SGHNT and YYREEE (reference sequence). The V and J ends lost 1 base and 5 bases respectively, with 6 bases between them. The CDR3 is CASSLRDYGYTF. For the CDR3, the DNA is TGTGCCAGCAGCTTGAGGGATTATGGCTACACCTTC.

J is TRBJ2-1 and V is TRBV9, with D possibly TRBD2 on 7 matching bases. CDR3 length: 13 residues. CDR1 is SGDLS and CDR2 is YYNGEE in the germline V gene. V lost 0 bases, J lost 10 bases, and 11 bases lay in between. CDR3 region: CASSVDGGREQFF. CDR3 bases: TGTGCCAGCAGCGTAGACGGGGGGCGAGAGCAGTTCTTC. Looking up the rest from reference TRBV9 and TRBJ2-1 gives the full variable domain: DSGVTQTPKHLITATGQRVTLRCSPRSGDLSVYWYQQSLDQGLQFLIQYYNGEERAKGNILERFSAQQFPDLHSELNLSSLELGDSALYFCASSVDGGREQFFGPGTRLTVL.

CDR3 protein: CASSLDRGPYEQYF. As DNA, the CDR3 is TGTGCCAGCAGCTTAGACAGGGGGCCCTACGAGCAGTACTTC. V gene TRBV7-2 combines with J gene TRBJ2-7, with 9 bases that match TRBD1. Germline trimming cut 1 base from V and 2 bases from J; bases unmatched to any gene: 0. The CDR3 covers 14 residues. Germline values: CDR1 SGHTA, CDR2 FQGNSA.

V is TRBV28 and J is TRBJ1-2, with D perhaps matching TRBD1 (6 bases). The germline V gene has CDR1 MDHEN and CDR2 SYDVKM. V lost 0 bases to trimming and J lost 4 bases, with 12 bases between them. CDR3 size: 15 residues. In nucleotides, the CDR3 is TGTGCCAGCAGTTTATGGACAGGCGGCTTCTATGGCTACACCTTC. This sequence encodes CASSLWTGGFYGYTF.

A single count supports this clone. CDR3 region: CASSRGRAYEQYF. The CDR3 DNA is TGTGCCAGCAGTAGGGGACGGGCCTACGAGCAGTACTTC. V usage is TRBV28 and J usage is TRBJ2-7; D tentatively reads TRBD1 or TRBD2 (5 bases each). The CDR3 loop spans 13 amino acids. Deletions cut 5 bases from V and 2 bases from J, with 10 bases between. Germline-derived CDR1 and CDR2 are MDHEN and SYDVKM. The variable domain in full, completed from reference TRBV28 and TRBJ2-7, reads DVKVTQSSRYLVKRTGEKVFLECVQDMDHENMFWYRQDPGLGLRLIYFSYDVKMKEKGDIPEGYSVSREKKERFSLILESASTNQTSMYLCASSRGRAYEQYFGPGTRLTVT.

About this clone itself: This CDR3 is also generated by other DNA sequences in the sample. The chain links TRBV19 to TRBJ2-2; D remains ambiguous. V was cut by 4 bases and J by 1 base, with 4 bases left in between. The CDR3 length is 13 residues. The germline V gene encodes CDR1 LNHDA and CDR2 SQIVND (reference sequence). The CDR3 nucleotides are TGTGCCAGTAGTAACAGGAACACCGGGGAGCTGTTTTTT. Translation: CASSNRNTGELFF. Using reference TRBV19 and TRBJ2-2 for the parts outside the CDR3, the full variable domain is DGGITQSPKYLFRKEGQNVTLSCEQNLNHDAMYWYRQDPGQGLRLIYYSQIVNDFQKGDIAEGYSVSREKKESFPLTVTSAQKNPTAFYLCASSNRNTGELFFGEGSRLTVL.

This clone occurred a few times. The chain has TRBV24-1 and TRBJ2-3, with no clear D. The germline V gene encodes CDR1 KGHDR and CDR2 SFDVKD. The CDR3 has 15 residues. The ends were cut back, 6 bases at V and 3 bases at J, with 15 bases in the middle. The CDR3 nucleotides read TGTGCCACCAGTTCCCCCGGGCAAGGGACAGATACGCAGTATTTT. Its protein product is CATSSPGQGTDTQYF.

The CDR3 sequence: CASSQQEEYEQYF. CDR3 nucleotides: TGCGCCAGCAGCCAACAGGAAGAATACGAGCAGTACTTC. The chain uses TRBV4-1 and TRBJ2-7; D ambiguous. The CDR3 sequence is 13 residues long. The V end lost 2 bases, the J end lost 4 bases, and 9 bases lay between the germline ends. In germline, CDR1 is MGHRA, CDR2 YSYEKL.

This rearrangement joins TRBV3-1 (or the pseudogene TRBV3-2) to TRBJ2-7; a weak D match, TRBD1 (5 bases). V was cut by 3 bases and J by 5 bases, with 17 bases left in between. This CDR3 is built from 15 residues. CDR1 and CDR2 (germline): LGHDT, YNNKEL (reference sequence). CDR3 in amino acids: CASSQPDSSPHEQYF. CDR3 bases: TGTGCCAGCAGCCAGCCTGACAGTTCTCCCCACGAGCAGTACTTC.

This chain connects TRBV4-1 to TRBJ2-1; 8 bases agree with TRBD1. This CDR3 has 20 amino acids. In germline, CDR1 is MGHRA, CDR2 YSYEKL. V gave up 0 bases and J gave up 3 bases; unmatched junction bases: 16. CDR3 nucleotides: TGCGCCAGCAGCCAAGATACTCCTTTTACAGGGGGTATGATCTACAATGAGCAGTTCTTC. Its protein product is CASSQDTPFTGGMIYNEQFF.

V usage is TRBV5-1 and J usage is TRBJ2-3; 8 bases are shared with TRBD2. There are 15 residues in the CDR3. The V gene's germline CDR1 is SGHRS and CDR2 YFSETQ. Trimming removed 0 bases from V and 3 bases from J; junction bases left unmatched: 3. In DNA form, the CDR3 reads TGCGCCAGCAGCTTGGCGGGGGGGCGGACAGATACGCAGTATTTT. Translating it yields CASSLAGGRTDTQYF.

V usage is TRBV4-3 and J usage is TRBJ1-5; the D gene is possibly TRBD1 (6 bases). Trimming removed 0 bases from V and 5 bases from J, with 14 bases in between. Germline CDR1 LGHNA, CDR2 YSLEER. CDR3 length: 16 residues. CDR3 nucleotides: TGCGCCAGCAGCCAAGATGGCCCCCGGGGGCATCAGCCCCAGCATTTT. As protein: CASSQDGPRGHQPQHF.

V is TRBV2 and J is TRBJ2-5, with D possibly TRBD2 on 7 matching bases. This CDR3 is built from 16 residues. V was shortened by 3 bases and J by 2 bases, with 16 bases between the two germline ends. Germline CDR1 reads SNHLY; CDR2 reads FYNNEI. The CDR3 loop reads CASSDSGRGRQETQYF. DNA of the CDR3: TGTGCCAGCAGTGATTCGGGGCGGGGGCGACAAGAGACCCAGTACTTC.

This clone was detected a few times. The rearrangement joins TRBV5-1 to TRBJ2-7, with 10 bases that match TRBD1. The V and J ends lost 0 bases and 2 bases, in that order; junction bases with no gene match: 2. Germline V gene sequence: CDR1 SGHRS, CDR2 YFSETQ. The CDR3 runs to 15 residues. CDR3 in amino acids: CASSLGGTGAYEQYF. The CDR3 DNA sequence: TGCGCCAGCAGCTTGGGTGGGACAGGGGCCTACGAGCAGTACTTC.

V gene TRBV6-2 or TRBV6-3 combines with J gene TRBJ2-7; D may be TRBD1 or TRBD2 (5 bases each). Germline V CDR1 and CDR2: MNHEY, SVGEGT. Trimming pared 5 bases from V and 3 bases from J, leaving 11 bases between. This CDR3 has 13 residues. In DNA form, the CDR3 reads TGTGCCAGCAGTCTAGCAAGGGGCTACGAGCAGTACTTC. Translated: CASSLARGYEQYF.

This clone was seen just once. The chain joins TRBV21-1 to TRBJ1-2; the table calls TRBD1, which could not be checked here. TRBV21-1 is noted as a pseudogene. The CDR3 runs to 16 residues. In nucleotides, the CDR3 is TGTGCCAGCAGAACGGTGGAGAGGGACAGCGACTATGGCTACACCTTC. Translating gives CASRTVERDSDYGYTF.

This chain connects TRBV4-3 to TRBJ2-1; 9 bases agree with TRBD2. The CDR3 has 18 amino acids. The germline CDR1 and CDR2 sequences are LGHNA and YSLEER. The junction had 10 bases not matched to a gene; V was cut back by 2 bases and J by 2 bases. The CDR3 sequence is CASSQKSVVAGAYNEQFF. The CDR3 nucleotides are TGCGCCAGCAGCCAAAAATCTGTCGTAGCGGGGGCCTACAATGAGCAGTTCTTC.

J is TRBJ2-5 and V is TRBV6-5; 8 bases line up with TRBD1. With 5 bases clipped from V and 1 base from J, the junction kept 6 bases outside the gene matches. CDR1 MNHEY and CDR2 SVGAGI come from the germline V gene. CDR3 length: 15 amino acids. The CDR3 region is CASSTTGGIQETQYF. CDR3 DNA sequence: TGTGCCAGCAGTACCACAGGGGGTATCCAAGAGACCCAGTACTTC.

The V call is TRBV10-2, the J call TRBJ1-2, with D perhaps matching TRBD1 (6 bases). This CDR3 comprises 14 residues. Germline CDR1 reads WSHSY; CDR2 reads SAAADI. Trimming removed 7 bases at V and 6 bases at J, with 18 bases between. CDR3 coding DNA: TGCGCCAGCACCTCCGGGGGGCGCACCCATGGCTACACCTTC. It translates to CASTSGGRTHGYTF.

The chain recombines TRBV30 with TRBJ1-1; TRBD1 might be the D (5 bases). The CDR3 consists of 16 residues. Germline lookup yields CDR1 GTSNPN and CDR2 SVGIG (reference sequence). Trimming removed 3 bases from V and 4 bases from J, with 21 bases in between. The CDR3 DNA follows: TGTGCCTGGAGGCCCTTTGGGAGGGGACTAAGCACTGAAGCTTTCTTT. The encoded protein is CAWRPFGRGLSTEAFF.

The chain has TRBV27 and TRBJ1-1, with D perhaps TRBD1 (5 bases). CDR3 size: 15 residues. V lost 4 bases and J lost 1, with 13 bases in between. CDR1 and CDR2 from the germline V gene are MNHEY and SMNVEV (reference sequence). In DNA form, the CDR3 reads TGTGCCAGCAGTTCGTTGGGACTCCCGAACACTGAAGCTTTCTTT. It encodes CASSSLGLPNTEAFF.

The CDR3, as DNA: TGTGCCAGCAGCACCCGGGCCCCAGAAGCAGATACGCAGTATTTT. As protein: CASSTRAPEADTQYF. The rearrangement uses TRBV7-9 and TRBJ2-3, with D uncertain. V was pared by 5 bases and J by 4 bases, with 16 bases between. Germline V lookup: CDR1 SEHNR, CDR2 FQNEAQ (reference sequence). The CDR3 is 15 amino acids.

This clone was counted only a few times. The chain has TRBV14 and TRBJ1-6; D gene ambiguous. This CDR3 spans 12 amino acids. Germline V gives CDR1 SGHDN, CDR2 FVKESK. V gave up 2 bases and J gave up 5 bases, with 1 base separating them. CDR3 coding DNA: TGTGCCAGCAGCCAAAATAATTCACCCCTCCACTTT. Translation gives CASSQNNSPLHF.

This clone was observed once. J is TRBJ2-3 and V is TRBV19; 10 nucleotides align to TRBD2. This CDR3 comprises 18 residues. Trimming took 2 bases from V and 2 from J; bases not matched to a gene: 10. Germline loops: CDR1 LNHDA, CDR2 SQIVND (reference sequence). CDR3 bases: TGTGCCAGTAGTATATTCGGCGGGAGCGGGGGGGTCACAGATACGCAGTATTTT. Translating gives CASSIFGGSGGVTDTQYF.